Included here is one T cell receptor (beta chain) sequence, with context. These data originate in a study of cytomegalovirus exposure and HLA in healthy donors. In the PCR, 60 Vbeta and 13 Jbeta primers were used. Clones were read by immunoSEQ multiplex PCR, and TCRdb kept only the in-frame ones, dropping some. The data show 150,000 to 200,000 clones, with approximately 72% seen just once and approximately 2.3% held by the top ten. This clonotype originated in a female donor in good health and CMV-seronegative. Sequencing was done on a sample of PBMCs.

The CDR3 DNA is TGTGCCTGGTTCCCGAGGACAGTGCCGTACTATGGCTACACCTTC. Translating gives CAWFPRTVPYYGYTF. The chain carries TRBV30 and TRBJ1-2; maybe TRBD1 (6 bases). The CDR3 extends over 15 amino acids. Per germline, CDR1 GTSNPN and CDR2 SVGIG (reference sequence). V gave up 5 bases and J gave up 3 bases, with 19 bases separating them.